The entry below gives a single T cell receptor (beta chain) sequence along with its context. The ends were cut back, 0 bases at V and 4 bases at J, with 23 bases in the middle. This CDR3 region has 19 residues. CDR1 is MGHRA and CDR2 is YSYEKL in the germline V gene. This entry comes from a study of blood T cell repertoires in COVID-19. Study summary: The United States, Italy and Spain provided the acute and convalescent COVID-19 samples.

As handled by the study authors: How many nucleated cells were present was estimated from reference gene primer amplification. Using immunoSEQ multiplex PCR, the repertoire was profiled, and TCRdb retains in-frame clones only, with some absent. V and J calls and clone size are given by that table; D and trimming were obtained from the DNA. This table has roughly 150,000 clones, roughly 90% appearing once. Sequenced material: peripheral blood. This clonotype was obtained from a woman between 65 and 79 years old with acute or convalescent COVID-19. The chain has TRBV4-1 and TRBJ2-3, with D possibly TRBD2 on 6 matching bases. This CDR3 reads CASSQDGGRPGAGSDTQYF. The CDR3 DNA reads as TGCGCCAGCAGCCAAGATGGGGGTAGGCCGGGAGCCGGTTCAGATACGCAGTATTTT.